Listed here are 20 T cell receptor beta chains from one sample, sequenced in a study of regulatory T cells in long-lasting Graves disease (dated by TCRdb to the early 2020s). The library was generated by multiplex PCR. The sequencer listed for this sample is Illumina HiSeq 4000. iRepertoire HTBI primers and Arm-PCR amplification of CDR3 regions were used to construct TCR beta libraries. The raw public data were reprocessed by TCRdb itself: fastp quality trimming at Q25, MiXCR clonotype calling, in-frame beta chains only. Each entry is one CDR3 protein sequence, shown with its most common DNA and genes. The sample table records fewer than 650,000 distinct CDR3 sequences; about 15% of these occur just once. The ten largest clones add up to about 12% of the sample. The time point label, read with the paper, signifies: newly diagnosed GD, antithyroid drugs for less than 3 months. RNA was extracted from PBMCs in TRIzol for both TCR sequencing and RNA sequencing.

This sample was also put to use in a study of T cells in Graves' hyperthyroidism and ophthalmopathy.

The sample was peripheral blood mononuclear cells (PBMCs), taken at new diagnosis, from a patient treated with antithyroid drugs. Source of these receptors: a man aged 18 to 30 with Graves disease. Donor details come from another sample of the same person, matched by shared clones.

The chain couples TRBV20-1 to TRBJ2-1; 10 bases are a match to TRBD2. This CDR3 has 15 residues. V shed 6 bases, J shed 6 bases, and the junction held 11 bases outside the gene matches. The V gene's germline CDR1 is DFQATT and CDR2 SNEGSKA (reference sequence). The CDR3 loop reads CSAPKFGTSANEQFF. For the CDR3, the DNA is TGCAGTGCCCCAAAATTCGGGACTAGCGCCAATGAGCAGTTCTTC.

J is TRBJ2-7 and V is TRBV11-2; D is possibly TRBD1 or TRBD2 (5 bases each). Germline lookup yields CDR1 SGHAT and CDR2 FQNNGV. V shed 5 bases and J shed 2 bases, with 16 bases lying between them. The CDR3 runs to 15 residues. CDR3 residues: CASSRQTGLPYEQYF. DNA of the CDR3: TGTGCCAGCAGCCGACAGACCGGACTGCCCTACGAGCAGTACTTC.

This clonotype has a count of ten or more. The chain carries TRBV30 and TRBJ1-1; 10 nucleotides agree with TRBD1. The V and J ends lost 5 bases and 6 bases, in that order; junction bases with no gene match: 6. Germline V gene lookup returns CDR1 GTSNPN and CDR2 SVGIG (reference sequence). The CDR3 covers 13 residues. Written as DNA, the CDR3 is TGTGCCTGGGCCGGGACAGGGGTGGCTGAAGCTTTCTTT. Encoded protein: CAWAGTGVAEAFF.

This clonotype was seen a handful of times. V and J are TRBV6-1 and TRBJ1-2, with D uncertain. In germline, CDR1 is MNHNS, CDR2 SASEGT. This CDR3 comprises 13 residues. V lost 2 bases and J 1 base, leaving 5 bases between the germline ends. The chain's CDR3 is CASSESHNYGYTF. In DNA, the CDR3 is TGTGCCAGCAGTGAAAGCCATAACTATGGCTACACCTTC.

This clonotype occurred many times. V and J are TRBV7-3 and TRBJ2-7; D remains ambiguous. There are 13 residues in the CDR3. Germline V gene lookup returns CDR1 SGHTA and CDR2 FQGTGA. Trimming stripped 5 bases from V and 4 bases from J, with 12 bases between. This CDR3 reads CASSLILSYEQYF. As DNA, the CDR3 is TGTGCCAGCAGCCTTATCCTCTCTTACGAGCAGTACTTC.

This chain uses TRBV20-1 with TRBJ1-6; D is undetermined. In germline, CDR1 is DFQATT, CDR2 SNEGSKA (reference sequence). This CDR3 is 15 amino acids long. Trimming took 0 bases from V and 5 from J, leaving 11 bases between them. The DNA of the CDR3 is TGCAGTGCTAGAGATAGGGCTGTTCATAATTCACCCCTCCACTTT. It encodes CSARDRAVHNSPLHF.

This clonotype was counted only a few times. The V gene is TRBV25-1, the J gene TRBJ2-7; 14 bases line up with TRBD2. The CDR3 has 18 residues. The trim removed 5 bases at V and 2 bases at J, leaving 11 bases unmatched. The germline gives CDR1 MGHDK, CDR2 SYGVNS. Here the CDR3 DNA reads TGTGCCAGCAGTCCCTCCGGGACTAGCGGGAGCCAGGCCTACGAGCAGTACTTC. It translates to CASSPSGTSGSQAYEQYF.

In its sample, this clonotype was seen many times. The J gene is TRBJ1-1, the V gene TRBV27; possible D gene TRBD1, 5 bases. Between the trimmed V and J ends, which lost 4 bases and 3 bases, there was a span of 12 bases. CDR3 length: 14 residues. Germline lookup yields CDR1 MNHEY and CDR2 SMNVEV (reference sequence). CDR3 amino acids: CASSSGWVDTEAFF. CDR3 in DNA: TGTGCCAGCAGTTCAGGGTGGGTGGACACTGAAGCTTTCTTT.

The chain uses TRBV12-3 or TRBV12-4 and TRBJ2-2, with 10 bases fitting TRBD2. V was pared by 1 base and J by 5 bases, with 4 bases of the junction left unmatched. The CDR3 extends over 16 amino acids. The CDR3 DNA follows: TGTGCCAGCAGTTTAGGAGTACTAGCGGGAACCGGGGAGCTGTTTTTT. Translation gives CASSLGVLAGTGELFF.

This clonotype has ten or more counts. The chain couples TRBV20-1 to TRBJ2-3; D may be TRBD1 (5 bases). The V gene lost 4 bases and the J gene lost 3 bases, with 8 bases spanning the gap. Germline lookup yields CDR1 DFQATT and CDR2 SNEGSKA (reference sequence). CDR3 length: 12 residues. The CDR3 loop reads CSAKGLTDTQYF. DNA of the CDR3: TGCAGTGCTAAGGGGCTGACAGATACGCAGTATTTT.

Ten or more counts support this clonotype. The V and J genes are TRBV27 and TRBJ2-3; a possible D gene is TRBD1 (6 bases). V gave up 5 bases and J gave up 2 bases, with 17 bases separating them. Germline V gene lookup returns CDR1 MNHEY and CDR2 SMNVEV (reference sequence). The length of the CDR3 is 16 residues. The CDR3 region is CASSPNRAQYTDTQYF. The CDR3 region has the DNA TGTGCCAGCAGTCCGAACAGGGCCCAATACACAGATACGCAGTATTTT.

The V and J genes are TRBV15 and TRBJ2-2; TRBD1 matches 8 bases. J was trimmed by 4 bases and V by 0 bases; bases with no gene match: 7. Germline V gene sequence: CDR1 LNHNV, CDR2 YYDKDF (reference sequence). The CDR3 runs 17 residues. The CDR3 DNA sequence: TGTGCCACCAGCAGAGATACGTTAACAGGGGGCACCGGGGAGCTGTTTTTT. This encodes CATSRDTLTGGTGELFF. The variable domain in full, with the rest retrieved from reference TRBV15 and TRBJ2-2, is DAMVIQNPRYQVTQFGKPVTLSCSQTLNHNVMYWYQQKSSQAPKLLFHYYDKDFNNEADTPDNFQSRRPNTSFCFLDIRSPGLGDTAMYLCATSRDTLTGGTGELFFGEGSRLTVL.

This rearrangement joins TRBV15 to TRBJ1-2, with 9 bases lining up with TRBD1. V trimming: 0 bases; J trimming: 4 bases; junction bases outside the gene matches: 3. Germline V gene sequence: CDR1 LNHNV, CDR2 YYDKDF (reference sequence). The CDR3 length is 15 residues. Here the CDR3 reads CATSREGQGFYGYTF. The CDR3 DNA reads as TGTGCCACCAGCAGAGAGGGACAGGGATTCTATGGCTACACCTTC.

J is TRBJ2-7 and V is TRBV28, with 9 bases lining up with TRBD1. Trimming cost V 6 bases and J 5 bases; bases outside gene matches: 8. Germline loops: CDR1 MDHEN, CDR2 SYDVKM. The CDR3 contains 14 residues. This CDR3 reads CASSSRDRADEQYF. CDR3 nucleotides: TGTGCCAGCAGCTCCCGGGACAGGGCTGACGAGCAGTACTTC.

This sequence joins TRBV19 and TRBJ2-7; a weak D match, TRBD1 (6 bases). From germline, CDR1 is LNHDA and CDR2 SQIVND (reference sequence). Trimming left V 3 bases short and J 3 bases short, with 18 bases between. The CDR3 is made up of 16 amino acids. Written as DNA, the CDR3 is TGTGCCAGTAGTATGGGGTCGCAGGGGTCGAGCTACGAGCAGTACTTC. Encoded protein: CASSMGSQGSSYEQYF.

Many counts were recorded for this clonotype. The chain uses TRBV7-2 and TRBJ2-5, with a weak D call TRBD2 (5 bases). Looked up from germline, CDR1 is SGHTA and CDR2 is FQGNSA. The ends were cut back, 4 bases at V and 2 bases at J, with 11 bases in the middle. CDR3 size: 14 residues. The CDR3 is CASSSGLPQETQYF. The CDR3, as DNA: TGTGCCAGCAGCTCAGGACTCCCACAAGAGACCCAGTACTTC.

The genes are TRBV12-3 or TRBV12-4 and TRBJ2-5; possible D gene TRBD2, 5 bases. V was trimmed by 6 bases and J by 6 bases, leaving 20 bases between them. The CDR3 sequence is 15 residues long. The CDR3 DNA reads as TGTGCCAGCAGCCATAGTACAAGCGGAGGTCAGACCCAGTACTTC. It encodes CASSHSTSGGQTQYF.

The chain links TRBV12-3 or TRBV12-4 to TRBJ2-2; D remains ambiguous. The V end was cut by 7 bases, the J end by 6 bases, with 12 bases between. The CDR3 runs 13 residues. The CDR3 here is CASTPWTPGELFF. The CDR3 DNA is TGTGCCAGCACCCCTTGGACCCCCGGGGAGCTGTTTTTT.

This clonotype came up many times. The V gene is TRBV27, the J gene TRBJ1-1; D may be TRBD1 (5 bases). This CDR3 is 17 amino acids long. Between the trimmed V and J ends, which lost 5 bases and 2 bases, there was a span of 21 bases. The V gene's germline CDR1 is MNHEY and CDR2 SMNVEV (reference sequence). In DNA, the CDR3 is TGTGCCAGCAGTCCCCGGCCGAACAGGCACCTAAACACTGAAGCTTTCTTT. Its protein product is CASSPRPNRHLNTEAFF.

This clonotype has a handful of counts. The chain links TRBV12-3 or TRBV12-4 to TRBJ2-2; 10 bases are a match to TRBD2. The CDR3 has 17 amino acids. V shed 7 bases and J 5 bases; nucleotides not matched to a gene: 13. CDR3 bases: TGTGCCAGCACCCTAATAGGGACTAGCGCTAAAACCGGGGAGCTGTTTTTT. Translating it yields CASTLIGTSAKTGELFF.